The source of this TCR beta chain is a study of beta chain features in type 1 diabetes. Study results and limitations: TCRB CDR3s from Type 1 diabetes patients were moderately but significantly shorter in all four CD4+ subsets.

Expressed TCRB transcripts were sequenced after all isolated RNA was converted to cDNA. Here immunoSEQ multiplex PCR was the method, and the copy in TCRdb shows in-frame clones only, minus some. This sample yields hundreds of thousands of clones, of which over 12% are seen a single time; just under 0.04% belongs to the top ten. This clone has a handful of counts. Its matching antigen is unknown. The CDR3 has 14 amino acids. Trimming stripped 2 bases from V and 7 bases from J, with 13 bases between. Germline V lookup: CDR1 SGDLS, CDR2 YYNGEE. Sequencing input: naive CD4+ T cells from blood. The V gene is TRBV9, the J gene TRBJ1-5; D is undetermined. The receptor's source is a man aged 18 to 29 with type 1 diabetes. This CDR3 is CASSVGPLGQPQHF. CDR3 nucleotide sequence: TGTGCCAGCAGCGTCGGGCCTCTCGGGCAGCCCCAGCATTTT.